This T cell receptor (beta chain) was sequenced during a study of cytomegalovirus exposure and HLA in healthy donors. Study-wide points: The investigators catalogued 150 or so TCR beta chains as cytomegalovirus-associated.

The repertoire was sequenced with immunoSEQ multiplex PCR; TCRdb's copy has only in-frame clones and lacks some. The table shows hundreds of thousands of clones, with more than 80% occurring only once. The CDR3 extends over 16 amino acids. Losses at the gene ends were 0 bases for V and 7 bases for J; bases not matched to a gene: 11. Looked up from germline, CDR1 is SEHNR and CDR2 is FQNEAQ (reference sequence). Comment on this clone: As yet, its antigen is unknown.

The sequencing sample was made of PBMCs. The TCR sequence derives from a woman aged 18-30 years in good health and CMV-seronegative. This chain uses TRBV7-9 with TRBJ1-2, with 7 nucleotides matching TRBD1. The CDR3 sequence: CASSLARKGQMGGYTF. The DNA of the CDR3 is TGTGCCAGCAGCTTAGCCCGGAAGGGACAGATGGGTGGCTACACCTTC.